Presented here are 19 T cell receptor beta chains from one specimen sequenced in a study of T cells in Graves' hyperthyroidism and ophthalmopathy. Researchers took RNA transcripts and amplified the TCR beta CDR3 regions from them. With the HTBI primer set, the TCR CDR3 went through a first round of RT-PCR. TCRdb reanalysed the multiplex PCR reads using MiXCR and keeps one entry per CDR3 protein. The sample shows 750,000 to 900,000 distinct CDR3 sequences, 35% to 45% of them seen only once. Material: blood. The receptors originated from a man between 18 and 35 years old with Graves' hyperthyroidism.

The chain links TRBV7-2 to TRBJ1-5; possibly TRBD1 for D (6 bases). V was trimmed by 5 bases and J by 3 bases, leaving 20 bases between them. Germline V gives CDR1 SGHTA, CDR2 FQGNSA. The CDR3 totals 17 residues. CDR3 nucleotides: TGTGCCAGCAGCCAAGATTGGATCAGGGGACCCAATCAGCCCCAGCATTTT. It translates to CASSQDWIRGPNQPQHF.

V gene TRBV4-1 combines with J gene TRBJ1-2; maybe TRBD1 (5 bases). The CDR3 covers 14 residues. Per germline, CDR1 MGHRA and CDR2 YSYEKL. The V end was cut by 2 bases, the J end by 2 bases, with 9 bases between. The CDR3 loop is CASSQPGTNYGYTF. Written as DNA, the CDR3 is TGCGCCAGCAGCCAACCCGGGACCAACTATGGCTACACCTTC.

This clonotype was counted at least ten times. The rearrangement uses TRBV10-3 and TRBJ2-5, with TRBD1 identical over 10 bases. The CDR3 is made up of 15 amino acids. The trim removed 4 bases at V and 2 bases at J, leaving 4 bases unmatched. Per the germline V gene, CDR1 is ENHRY and CDR2 is SYGVKD. The CDR3 DNA is TGTGCCATCAGTGTCCCGGGACAGGGGCAAGAGACCCAGTACTTC. It is translated as CAISVPGQGQETQYF.

V and J are TRBV19 and TRBJ2-2, with 12 nucleotides matching TRBD2. From germline, CDR1 is LNHDA and CDR2 SQIVND (reference sequence). This CDR3 comprises 18 residues. The ends lost 6 bases at V and 6 bases at J; junction bases unmatched: 14. The CDR3 loop is CASSNRLAGVGMAGELFF. The CDR3, as DNA: TGTGCCAGTAGCAATAGACTAGCGGGAGTCGGAATGGCCGGGGAGCTGTTTTTT.

This clonotype was recorded only once. J is TRBJ1-2 and V is TRBV15; 9 bases agree with TRBD1. The CDR3 covers 14 residues. Germline CDR1 and CDR2: LNHNV and YYDKDF (reference sequence). After removal of 4 bases from V and 4 bases from J, the junction contained 4 bases not matched to a gene. The CDR3: CATSTRTGVYGYTF. The CDR3 DNA sequence: TGTGCCACCAGCACGAGGACAGGGGTCTATGGCTACACCTTC.

The chain recombines TRBV7-9 with TRBJ2-5, with 12 bases aligning to TRBD2. The CDR3 is 20 amino acids. V gave up 1 base and J gave up 1 base; unmatched junction bases: 13. CDR1 is SEHNR, CDR2 FQNEAQ, per germline (reference sequence). Here the CDR3 DNA reads TGTGCCAGCAGCTTAGGGACTAGCGGGAATCTTCCATCGATCCAAGAGACCCAGTACTTC. This codes for CASSLGTSGNLPSIQETQYF.

The V and J genes are TRBV11-2 and TRBJ1-4; 11 bases are shared with TRBD1. Germline V CDR1 and CDR2: SGHAT, FQNNGV. With V trimmed by 4 bases and J by 10 bases, 5 bases remained unmatched. CDR3 length equals 14 residues. CDR3: CASSSRTGGIKLFF. The CDR3 nucleotides read TGTGCCAGCAGCTCGCGGACAGGGGGCATAAAACTGTTTTTT.

V is TRBV29-1 and J is TRBJ1-6; the match to TRBD1 covers 7 bases. V dropped 4 bases and J dropped 7; count of bases not matched to a gene: 4. Germline loops: CDR1 SQVTM, CDR2 ANQGSEA. The CDR3 sequence is 13 residues long. CDR3 nucleotides: TGCAGCGTTGCTTCACAGGGGAATTCACCCCTCCACTTT. This codes for CSVASQGNSPLHF. Variable domain in full (rest from reference TRBV29-1 and TRBJ1-6): SAVISQKPSRDICQRGTSLTIQCQVDSQVTMMFWYRQQPGQSLTLIATANQGSEATYESGFVIDKFPISRPNLTFSTLTVSNMSPEDSSIYLCSVASQGNSPLHFGNGTRLTVT.

V and J are TRBV12-3 or TRBV12-4 and TRBJ1-6; no definite D call. V was shortened by 3 bases and J by 10 bases, with 13 bases between the two germline ends. CDR3 length: 14 amino acids. The DNA for the CDR3 is TGTGCCAGCAGTTTGGGTCTTGAAAGGTCACCCCTCCACTTT. As protein: CASSLGLERSPLHF.

The table lists this clonotype with a few counts. The V gene is TRBV2, the J gene TRBJ1-6; D may be TRBD1 (6 bases). Trimming cost V 2 bases and J 7 bases, with 12 bases left between them. Germline V lookup: CDR1 SNHLY, CDR2 FYNNEI. This CDR3 spans 15 amino acids. This CDR3 reads CASSEMRGLNSPLHF. Written as DNA, the CDR3 is TGTGCCAGCAGTGAAATGCGGGGGCTGAATTCACCCCTCCACTTT.

The chain joins TRBV7-2 to TRBJ2-7, with D perhaps given as TRBD1 or TRBD2 (5 bases each). Trimming took 3 bases from V and 1 from J, leaving 13 bases between them. The CDR3 runs 15 residues. Germline V CDR1 and CDR2: SGHTA, FQGNSA. The CDR3 nucleotides are TGTGCCAGCAGCTTGGGGCCGGGACCTTCCTACGAGCAGTACTTC. It translates to CASSLGPGPSYEQYF.

The V gene is TRBV7-9, the J gene TRBJ2-7; 8 bases match TRBD2. Trimming removed 5 bases from V and 7 bases from J; junction bases left unmatched: 16. CDR3 length: 16 amino acids. Germline V CDR1 and CDR2: SEHNR, FQNEAQ (reference sequence). CDR3 protein: CASSTPGLVGTGEQYF. As DNA, the CDR3 is TGTGCCAGCAGCACGCCGGGACTAGTGGGTACCGGGGAGCAGTACTTC.

This clonotype was counted at least ten times. The chain links TRBV29-1 to TRBJ2-3; no reliable D call. This CDR3 is built from 12 residues. The germline V gene has CDR1 SQVTM and CDR2 ANQGSEA. V lost 3 bases and J lost 1, with 5 bases in between. CDR3 residues: CSVDLRTDTQYF. The CDR3 DNA follows: TGCAGCGTTGACCTCCGCACAGATACGCAGTATTTT.

The chain recombines TRBV7-2 with TRBJ2-2; no reliable D call. Germline V CDR1 and CDR2: SGHTA, FQGNSA. Between the trimmed V and J ends, which lost 1 base and 4 bases, there was a span of 10 bases. This CDR3 spans 15 amino acids. The CDR3 bases are TGTGCCAGCAGCTTAGAGGGTTACCCCACCGGGGAGCTGTTTTTT. Its translation is CASSLEGYPTGELFF.

This clonotype was recorded a few times. A junction end diverges from the germline sequence, so it may reflect a read error. This chain connects TRBV4-1 to TRBJ1-5, with TRBD1 matching 9 bases. The V gene's germline CDR1 is MGHRA and CDR2 YSYEKL. The CDR3 length is 16 residues. The CDR3 region has the DNA TGTGCCAGCAGCCAAGAACAGGGGGCAAGCAATCAGCCCCAGCATTTT. Amino acid sequence: CASSQEQGASNQPQHF.

This chain connects TRBV7-2 to TRBJ2-7; weak D call: TRBD2 (6 bases). Between the trimmed V and J ends, which lost 1 base and 2 bases, there was a span of 9 bases. The CDR3 runs 14 residues. CDR1 and CDR2 from the germline V gene are SGHTA and FQGNSA. CDR3: CASSLGRETYEQYF. The CDR3 coding sequence is TGTGCCAGCAGCTTAGGGAGGGAGACCTACGAGCAGTACTTC.

This clonotype was found many times. J is TRBJ1-3 and V is TRBV9, with 7 bases lining up with TRBD1. CDR1 SGDLS and CDR2 YYNGEE come from the germline V gene. V shed 3 bases and J 4 bases; nucleotides not matched to a gene: 4. CDR3 length: 14 residues. Here the CDR3 reads CASSGGTAGNTIYF. The DNA of the CDR3 is TGTGCCAGCAGCGGCGGGACAGCCGGAAACACCATATATTTT. Full variable domain (rest looked up from reference TRBV9 and TRBJ1-3): DSGVTQTPKHLITATGQRVTLRCSPRSGDLSVYWYQQSLDQGLQFLIQYYNGEERAKGNILERFSAQQFPDLHSELNLSSLELGDSALYFCASSGGTAGNTIYFGEGSWLTVV.

V usage is TRBV2 and J usage is TRBJ1-6; D gene unclear. Germline V CDR1 and CDR2: SNHLY, FYNNEI. The germline V and J ends were trimmed by 11 bases and 14 bases, with 16 bases remaining between them. This CDR3 comprises 11 residues. The CDR3 DNA sequence: TGTGCCTGGAGTGCTGAATTCACCCTCCACTTT. Protein sequence: CAWSAEFTLHF.

On this clonotype itself: It may be a read error: a sequence one base away is much more abundant. V usage is TRBV9 and J usage is TRBJ2-6; either TRBD1 or TRBD2 may fit D (5 bases each). The germline V gene encodes CDR1 SGDLS and CDR2 YYNGEE. The CDR3 has 12 residues. CDR3 DNA sequence: TGTGCCAGCAGCGGAGAGGGGAAGACTGAAGCTTTC. Residues: CASSGEGKTEAF.